Presented here are 29 T cell receptor beta chains from one specimen sequenced in a study of a mutant IDH1 vaccine in newly diagnosed glioma. Antigens for these TCRs are unknown. Clones were read by immunoSEQ multiplex PCR, and TCRdb kept only the in-frame ones, dropping some. The profile shows 30,000 to 35,000 clones, about nine tenths of them singletons. Time point of the sample: week 47, end of study. Each vaccine dose was 300 ug of mutant IDH1 20-mer peptide, with topical imiquimod. The starting material was PBMCs, obtained from a glioma patient whose treatment included an IDH1 peptide vaccine. The receptors were gathered from a man between 40 and 49 years old with glioma.

The V call is TRBV5-1, the J call TRBJ2-1; TRBD2 matches 8 bases. Trimming took 4 bases from V and 5 from J; bases not matched to a gene: 8. This CDR3 is built from 15 residues. Germline CDR1 is SGHRS and CDR2 is YFSETQ. CDR3 residues: CASSLGLGGNNEQFF. The CDR3 DNA reads TGCGCCAGCAGCCTGGGACTAGGCGGGAACAATGAGCAGTTCTTC.

This clone has only one observation. This chain connects TRBV15 to TRBJ2-2; TRBD2 matches 9 bases. Germline assignment: CDR1 LNHNV and CDR2 YYDKDF (reference sequence). V lost 1 base and J lost 8; bases outside the gene matches: 5. The CDR3 extends over 15 amino acids. CDR3 sequence reads: CATSRGPSGMGELFF. CDR3 nucleotides: TGTGCCACCAGCAGAGGGCCTAGCGGGATGGGGGAGCTGTTTTTT.

The chain joins TRBV28 to TRBJ2-3; 13 bases map to TRBD2. CDR1 is MDHEN, CDR2 SYDVKM, per germline. This CDR3 region has 16 residues. The chain's CDR3 is CWTSGSGGASTDTQYF. CDR3 DNA sequence: TGTTGGACTAGCGGGAGCGGGGGTGCTAGCACAGATACGCAGTATTTT.

The table lists this clone with a count of one. The chain is built from TRBV28 and TRBJ2-7, with TRBD1 matching 9 bases. The CDR3 has 15 amino acids. CDR1 is MDHEN, CDR2 SYDVKM, per germline. Trimming removed 5 bases from V and 5 bases from J; junction bases left unmatched: 10. The CDR3 DNA follows: TGTGCCAGCAGTCACAGGGGGCCAGGGGAAAACGAGCAGTACTTC. Protein product: CASSHRGPGENEQYF.

The chain couples TRBV6-1 to TRBJ1-6; D not certain. Germline V gene data show CDR1 as MNHNS and CDR2 as SASEGT. The CDR3 contains 13 residues. V lost 3 bases to trimming and J lost 12 bases, with 12 bases between them. CDR3 nucleotides: TGTGCCAGCAGTGACGGGGATCCTAGACCCCTCCACTTT. Its protein product is CASSDGDPRPLHF.

The rearrangement links TRBV7-2 to TRBJ2-1; a weak D match, TRBD1 (5 bases). The CDR3 spans 15 residues. The germline V and J ends were trimmed by 1 base and 2 bases, with 9 bases remaining between them. CDR1 is SGHTA and CDR2 is FQGNSA in the germline V gene. CDR3 sequence reads: CASSLDQGTYNEQFF. The CDR3 DNA reads as TGTGCCAGCAGCTTAGACCAGGGCACCTACAATGAGCAGTTCTTC.

The gene calls are TRBV27 and TRBJ2-5, with 7 bases that match TRBD1. The CDR3 loop spans 18 amino acids. With 6 bases clipped from V and 5 bases from J, the junction kept 21 bases outside the gene matches. From germline, CDR1 is MNHEY and CDR2 SMNVEV (reference sequence). The CDR3: CASSLFPDRDGPRETQYF. The CDR3 nucleotides read TGTGCCAGCAGCCTATTCCCCGACAGGGACGGTCCAAGGGAGACCCAGTACTTC.

This sequence joins TRBV28 and TRBJ2-7, with D perhaps assigned TRBD1 or TRBD2 (5 bases each). CDR1 and CDR2 (germline): MDHEN, SYDVKM. The CDR3 contains 15 residues. Trimming removed 6 bases at V and 4 bases at J, with 19 bases between. Here the CDR3 reads CASSQGTAALYEQYF. The CDR3 DNA reads TGTGCCAGCAGCCAAGGGACCGCCGCCCTTTACGAGCAGTACTTC.

V gene TRBV29-1 combines with J gene TRBJ2-3; 10 bases are shared with TRBD2. The CDR3 runs 19 residues. The germline CDR1 and CDR2 sequences are SQVTM and ANQGSEA. Unmatched junction bases numbered 21, after V lost 7 bases and J lost 2 bases. The CDR3 loop reads CSATRLAGSFIRVTDTQYF. CDR3 nucleotide sequence: TGCAGCGCCACAAGACTAGCGGGTTCGTTCATAAGAGTCACAGATACGCAGTATTTT.

The chain's CDR3 is CATSRVGGINYGYTF. The CDR3 nucleotides read TGTGCCACCAGCAGAGTCGGAGGCATTAACTATGGCTACACCTTC. The gene calls are TRBV15 and TRBJ1-2, with D uncertain. This CDR3 has 15 residues. Germline CDR1 is LNHNV and CDR2 is YYDKDF (reference sequence). V lost 1 base and J lost 1, with 10 bases in between.

The chain is built from TRBV28 and TRBJ2-2; 8 nucleotides line up with TRBD1. Germline V gene sequence: CDR1 MDHEN, CDR2 SYDVKM. V dropped 7 bases and J dropped 4; count of bases not matched to a gene: 14. This CDR3 contains 17 residues. The CDR3 loop is CASIKARQGAGTGELFF. For the CDR3, the DNA is TGTGCCAGCATAAAGGCGCGGCAGGGGGCGGGCACCGGGGAGCTGTTTTTT.

V gene TRBV2 combines with J gene TRBJ1-5, with TRBD1 identical over 7 bases. Germline V lookup: CDR1 SNHLY, CDR2 FYNNEI. Losses at the gene ends were 0 bases for V and 7 bases for J; bases not matched to a gene: 6. The CDR3 sequence is 15 residues long. This CDR3 is CASSEAGGRGQPQHF. CDR3 in DNA: TGTGCCAGCAGTGAAGCAGGGGGCCGGGGCCAGCCCCAGCATTTT.

The J gene is TRBJ2-3, the V gene TRBV20-1; no clear D. This CDR3 spans 11 amino acids. Germline lookup yields CDR1 DFQATT and CDR2 SNEGSKA (reference sequence). V lost 6 bases, J lost 5 bases, and 9 bases lay in between. This chain's CDR3 is CSAPSVDTQYF. CDR3 sequence (DNA): TGCAGTGCCCCTTCCGTAGATACGCAGTATTTT.

J is TRBJ2-3 and V is TRBV10-1; D gene unclear. The CDR3 contains 11 residues. Germline CDR1 reads WNHNN; CDR2 reads SYGVQD (reference sequence). The ends were cut back, 8 bases at V and 11 bases at J, with 14 bases in the middle. CDR3 sequence reads: CASGPTRRQYF. The CDR3 nucleotides are TGCGCCAGCGGCCCGACCCGGAGGCAGTATTTT.

The chain uses TRBV7-2 and TRBJ2-1; D may be TRBD2 (5 bases). Trimming left V 7 bases short and J 0 bases short, with 13 bases between. Germline V CDR1 and CDR2: SGHTA, FQGNSA. The CDR3 extends over 15 amino acids. CDR3 amino acids: CASIGGSPSYNEQFF. DNA for the CDR3: TGTGCCAGCATAGGAGGCAGTCCCTCCTACAATGAGCAGTTCTTC.

The rearrangement links TRBV4-2 to TRBJ1-2, with no clear D. Deletions cut 1 base from V and 7 bases from J, with 10 bases between. CDR1 and CDR2 (germline): LGHNA, YNFKEQ. The CDR3 is 13 residues long. The CDR3, as DNA: TGTGCCAGCAGCCAAGTTGGGCCAGGTGGCTACACCTTC. This sequence encodes CASSQVGPGGYTF.

The chain is built from TRBV6-1 and TRBJ2-6; maybe TRBD2 (5 bases). Germline CDR1 MNHNS, CDR2 SASEGT. Trimming took off 10 bases at V and 7 bases at J, with 14 bases between the two ends. CDR3 length equals 13 residues. DNA for the CDR3: TGTGCCATCCTCGTCTCGGGAGCCAACGTCCTGACTTTC. It specifies CAILVSGANVLTF.

The chain recombines TRBV5-6 with TRBJ1-1, with D unclear. In germline, CDR1 is SGHDT, CDR2 YYEEEE. The CDR3 extends over 16 amino acids. Between the trimmed V and J ends, which lost 2 bases and 1 base, there was a span of 15 bases. As DNA, the CDR3 is TGTGCCAGCAGCTTCTTCCCGGGTTTAACGAACACTGAAGCTTTCTTT. Its translation is CASSFFPGLTNTEAFF.

The chain is built from TRBV11-1 and TRBJ2-7; a possible D gene is TRBD2 (6 bases). Germline assignment: CDR1 SGHAT and CDR2 FQDESV (reference sequence). Trimming cost V 5 bases and J 9 bases, with 11 bases left between them. This CDR3 comprises 11 residues. CDR3 coding DNA: TGTGCCAGCAGCGGGGGGACCATGCAGTACTTC. This gives the protein CASSGGTMQYF.

The sample holds a few counts of this clone. CDR3: CATSRDAGGADTQYF. The DNA of the CDR3 is TGTGCCACCAGCAGAGATGCGGGAGGGGCAGATACGCAGTATTTT. The chain joins TRBV15 to TRBJ2-3; 9 bases line up with TRBD2. This CDR3 is 15 amino acids long. Losses at the gene ends were 0 bases for V and 4 bases for J; bases not matched to a gene: 2. Germline CDR1 LNHNV, CDR2 YYDKDF (reference sequence). Using reference TRBV15 and TRBJ2-3 for the parts outside the CDR3, the full variable domain is DAMVIQNPRYQVTQFGKPVTLSCSQTLNHNVMYWYQQKSSQAPKLLFHYYDKDFNNEADTPDNFQSRRPNTSFCFLDIRSPGLGDTAMYLCATSRDAGGADTQYFGPGTRLTVL.

The V gene is TRBV6-5, the J gene TRBJ1-6; unclear D gene. Germline CDR1 MNHEY, CDR2 SVGAGI. The CDR3 is made up of 13 amino acids. Trimming cost V 6 bases and J 9 bases, with 12 bases left between them. In nucleotides, the CDR3 is TGTGCCAGCAGACGGGAGGACCCTTCACCCCTCCACTTT. Protein: CASRREDPSPLHF.

V and J are TRBV7-2 and TRBJ2-7; no definite D call. CDR1 SGHTA and CDR2 FQGNSA come from the germline V gene. CDR3 length equals 13 residues. Deletions cut 4 bases from V and 1 base from J, with 8 bases between. CDR3 nucleotides: TGTGCCAGCAGCTCCCCTAGTTCCTACGAGCAGTACTTC. This gives the protein CASSSPSSYEQYF.

This sequence joins TRBV7-9 and TRBJ2-3; weak D call: TRBD2 (6 bases). Trimming left V 1 base short and J 7 bases short, with 24 bases between. The CDR3 totals 18 residues. Germline lookup yields CDR1 SEHNR and CDR2 FQNEAQ (reference sequence). The CDR3 bases are TGTGCCAGCAGCTTAGTGGTCGAGGAGGGAGGCCGGACGTATACGCAGTATTTT. Translation: CASSLVVEEGGRTYTQYF.

The rearrangement uses TRBV30 and TRBJ1-2; 8 bases match TRBD1. The CDR3 has 11 amino acids. Germline CDR1 and CDR2: GTSNPN and SVGIG (reference sequence). J lost 6 bases, V lost 8 bases, and 5 bases had no gene match. This CDR3 reads CAGGQADGYTF. CDR3 sequence (DNA): TGTGCCGGGGGACAGGCGGATGGCTACACCTTC.

Comments on this clone: In the same sample, other DNA sequences code for this CDR3. The chain is built from TRBV19 and TRBJ2-1; either TRBD1 or TRBD2 may supply D (5 bases each). The CDR3 totals 12 residues. Between the trimmed V and J ends, which lost 6 bases and 7 bases, there was a span of 10 bases. Germline V gives CDR1 LNHDA, CDR2 SQIVND (reference sequence). CDR3 in amino acids: CASSSWGNEQFF. CDR3 sequence (DNA): TGTGCCAGTAGCTCATGGGGGAATGAGCAGTTCTTC.

This clone was observed a handful of times. The chain links TRBV5-4 to TRBJ2-5; D may be TRBD1 or TRBD2 (6 bases each). Trimming cost V 1 base and J 5 bases, with 15 bases left between them. CDR3 length: 15 residues. Looked up from germline, CDR1 is SGHNT and CDR2 is YYREEE (reference sequence). The chain's CDR3 is CASSLFSGGGETQYF. The CDR3 nucleotides are TGTGCCAGCAGCTTGTTTAGCGGAGGGGGGGAGACCCAGTACTTC.

The gene calls are TRBV9 and TRBJ1-1; tentative D call: TRBD1 (5 bases). V lost 0 bases to trimming and J lost 1 base, with 10 bases between them. The length of the CDR3 is 15 residues. Per germline, CDR1 SGDLS and CDR2 YYNGEE. The CDR3 sequence is CASSVGVTENTEAFF. The CDR3, as DNA: TGTGCCAGCAGCGTAGGGGTGACAGAGAACACTGAAGCTTTCTTT.

The genes are TRBV5-1 and TRBJ2-1; TRBD2 matches 8 bases. Germline trimming cut 4 bases from V and 2 bases from J; bases unmatched to any gene: 8. The germline gives CDR1 SGHRS, CDR2 YFSETQ. The CDR3 loop spans 16 amino acids. The DNA of the CDR3 is TGCGCCAGCAGCGTACCTCCCGGGAGGGCCTACAATGAGCAGTTCTTC. As protein: CASSVPPGRAYNEQFF.

This chain joins TRBV4-1 and TRBJ2-5; 9 bases line up with TRBD1. The CDR3 sequence is 16 residues long. Trimming took 5 bases from V and 1 from J; bases not matched to a gene: 8. Germline loops: CDR1 MGHRA, CDR2 YSYEKL. The CDR3 sequence: CASSSEGGQGQETQYF. The CDR3 region has the DNA TGCGCCAGCAGCAGCGAAGGGGGACAGGGCCAAGAGACCCAGTACTTC.